This T cell receptor beta chain was captured by sequencing in a study of HIV-infected patients and healthy controls. Germline-derived CDR1 and CDR2 are LNHDA and SQIVND (reference sequence). This CDR3 contains 17 residues. Losses at the gene ends were 2 bases for V and 1 base for J; bases not matched to a gene: 6. TCRdb used MiXCR to reprocess the 5' RACE reads, holding one entry per CDR3 protein. The sample includes about 18,000 distinct CDR3 sequences, roughly 20% of them seen just once. This clonotype was counted only a few times. Sequencing input: CD8+ T cells from blood. The clonotype comes from a human donor in good health. The V and J genes are TRBV19 and TRBJ1-5; 9 nucleotides match TRBD1. CDR3 protein: CASSIFTGQGSNQPQHF. CDR3 sequence (DNA): TGTGCCAGTAGTATATTCACTGGACAGGGGAGCAATCAGCCCCAGCATTTT.